This entry features one TCR beta chain sequence. The antigen remains unidentified. A second PCR, run for about 6 to 11 cycles, used a sample-barcoded 5' primer plus a J-beta primer mix. TCRdb re-called the 5' RACE reads with MiXCR, one entry per CDR3 protein. This table holds about 1 million distinct CDR3 sequences, 35% to 50% found once. This entry is derived from a study of blood T cells in healthy people across ages. Study-level points and caveats: Naive CD4+ cells and diversity were both higher in long-lived donors than in aged donors. Donor CMV status, an unknown factor, possibly confounded changes in expanded clonotypes. Per million T cells, the diversity of TCR beta decreased roughly linearly as age advanced.

V was clipped by 2 bases and J by 4 bases, with 14 bases between them. This CDR3 has 15 residues. Donors each provided approximately 9.6 milliliters of peripheral blood. The specimen was blood. The receptor was derived from a woman between 55 and 75 years old in good health. V is TRBV12-3 or TRBV12-4 and J is TRBJ1-1; D is perhaps TRBD1 (6 bases). CDR3 residues: CASSLIGGLGTEAFF. The CDR3 bases are TGTGCCAGCAGTTTAATCGGGGGGCTGGGCACTGAAGCTTTCTTT.